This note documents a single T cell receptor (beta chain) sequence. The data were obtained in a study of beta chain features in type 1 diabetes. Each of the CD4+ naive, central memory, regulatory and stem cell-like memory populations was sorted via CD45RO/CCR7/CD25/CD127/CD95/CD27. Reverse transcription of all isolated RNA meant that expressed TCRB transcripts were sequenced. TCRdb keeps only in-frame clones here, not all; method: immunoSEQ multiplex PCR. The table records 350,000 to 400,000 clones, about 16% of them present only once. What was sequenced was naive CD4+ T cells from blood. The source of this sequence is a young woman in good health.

The CDR3 DNA follows: TGTGCCAGCAGTAGGGACAGAACCTCTGGAAACACCATATATTTT. Translated, it gives CASSRDRTSGNTIYF. This chain connects TRBV2 to TRBJ1-3; 7 positions agree with TRBD1. The CDR3 extends over 15 amino acids. Losses at the gene ends were 5 bases for V and 0 bases for J; bases not matched to a gene: 4. Germline CDR1 reads SNHLY; CDR2 reads FYNNEI.